Listed below are T cell receptor beta chains from one sample, sequenced in a study of a mutant IDH1 vaccine in newly diagnosed glioma. The repertoire was sequenced with immunoSEQ multiplex PCR; TCRdb's copy has only in-frame clones and lacks some. This table has around 85,000 clones, 70% to 90% appearing once. These receptors lack a known antigen. The source was PBMCs, collected from a glioma patient whose treatment included an IDH1 peptide vaccine. The receptors derive from a young man with glioma. Some clones in this sample may be carry-over from other donors' samples. The CDR3 runs from the conserved cysteine through the conserved F or W. A D gene is named only where the DNA matches it firmly. Size tells how often a clone was seen (once, few, many) or the class of an expanded clone, and some rows leave it out.

d_gene	abundance	j_gene	v_gene	CDR3aa	CDR3nt
TRBD2	.	TRBJ2-2	TRBV7-8	CASSLRDYLTGELFF	TGTGCCAGCAGCCTCCGGGACTATCTCACCGGGGAGCTGTTTTTT
.	few	TRBJ1-2	TRBV14	CASSQSGIHGYTF	TGTGCCAGCAGCCAATCAGGAATTCATGGCTACACCTTC
.	once	TRBJ2-2	TRBV14	CASSVRLGGTGELFF	TGTGCCAGCAGTGTCCGACTAGGAGGGACCGGGGAGCTGTTTTTT
.	.	TRBJ2-7	TRBV5-6	CASSLENKVSYEQYF	TGTGCCAGCAGCTTGGAAAATAAAGTCTCCTACGAGCAGTACTTC
.	.	TRBJ2-7	TRBV7-9	CASSLGVAYEQYF	TGTGCCAGCAGCTTAGGGGTGGCCTACGAGCAGTACTTC
TRBD2	once	TRBJ2-5	TRBV5-1	CASSFGLAGTAETQYF	TGCGCCAGCAGCTTCGGACTAGCGGGGACGGCGGAGACCCAGTACTTC
TRBD1	.	TRBJ2-5	TRBV5-1	CASSWGTTGGQETQYF	TGCGCCAGCAGCTGGGGAACAACAGGGGGCCAAGAGACCCAGTACTTC
TRBD1	.	TRBJ2-3	TRBV2	CASRVGQGSTDTQYF	TGTGCCAGCAGGGTCGGACAGGGGAGCACAGATACGCAGTATTTT
.	few	TRBJ2-3	TRBV29-1	CSVGSDSDTQYF	TGCAGCGTTGGATCAGACTCAGATACGCAGTATTTT
.	.	TRBJ2-2	TRBV9	CASSGASTPGGELFF	TGTGCCAGCAGCGGGGCCAGTACCCCGGGCGGGGAGCTGTTTTTT
TRBD1	.	TRBJ1-1	TRBV6-5	CASRFRQGLEAFF	TGTGCCAGCAGATTTCGACAGGGATTAGAAGCTTTCTTT
.	.	TRBJ2-1	TRBV4-2	CASSQVTTQQFF	TGTGCCAGCAGCCAAGTAACTACCCAGCAGTTCTTC
TRBD2	.	TRBJ2-1	TRBV5-3	CARSRLERDSYNEQFF	TGTGCCAGAAGCAGGTTAGAGCGGGACTCCTACAATGAGCAGTTCTTC
.	.	TRBJ1-1	TRBV10-3	CAVKQGNTEAFF	TGTGCCGTGAAACAGGGGAACACTGAAGCTTTCTTT
TRBD2	.	TRBJ2-3	TRBV5-1	CASKRGSVGDTQYF	TGCGCCAGTAAGCGGGGTAGCGTTGGAGATACGCAGTATTTT
.	.	TRBJ1-1	TRBV2	CASSHLGEGLNTEAFF	TGTGCCAGCAGCCACCTCGGGGAGGGCTTGAACACTGAAGCTTTCTTT
.	.	TRBJ1-1	TRBV7-2	CASSLAGAPPGRAFF	TGTGCCAGCAGCTTAGCGGGGGCGCCCCCCGGAAGGGCTTTCTTT
TRBD2	.	TRBJ2-1	TRBV28	CASSLWGLAGVGEQFF	TGTGCCAGCAGTTTATGGGGACTAGCGGGAGTAGGTGAGCAGTTCTTC
.	.	TRBJ1-3	TRBV28	CASRSSGNTIYF	TGTGCCAGCAGGAGCTCTGGAAACACCATATATTTT
TRBD1	.	TRBJ2-5	TRBV5-1	CASSPEPDRGGETQYF	TGCGCCAGCAGCCCCGAACCGGACAGGGGGGGGGAGACCCAGTACTTC
TRBD1	once	TRBJ1-5	TRBV28	CASSRQGGAYSNQPQHF	TGTGCCAGCAGTCGACAGGGGGGGGCGTATAGCAATCAGCCCCAGCATTTT
TRBD1	.	TRBJ2-1	TRBV28	CASNSRDRDNEQFF	TGTGCCAGCAATTCCCGGGACAGAGACAATGAGCAGTTCTTC
TRBD1	once	TRBJ1-5	TRBV5-8	CASSPGTGTNQPQHF	TGTGCCAGCAGCCCAGGGACAGGGACTAATCAGCCCCAGCATTTT
TRBD1	.	TRBJ2-7	TRBV29-1	CSVRTGGFSLSYEQYF	TGCAGCGTCCGGACAGGGGGCTTTTCTTTATCCTACGAGCAGTACTTC
.	.	TRBJ2-2	TRBV7-3	CASSSTGSGELFF	TGTGCCAGCAGCTCCACAGGGAGCGGGGAGCTGTTTTTT
.	.	TRBJ2-3	TRBV5-1	CASSLEGDPTTDTQYF	TGCGCCAGCAGCTTGGAGGGCGACCCAACCACAGATACGCAGTATTTT
.	few	TRBJ1-2	TRBV28	CASQGTVLYGYTF	TGTGCCAGCCAAGGGACTGTTCTTTATGGCTACACCTTC
.	.	TRBJ2-3	TRBV5-1	CASSAVLADTQYF	TGCGCCAGCAGCGCCGTCCTTGCCGATACGCAGTATTTT
TRBD2	.	TRBJ2-7	TRBV5-1	CASSVLAGGAPYEQYF	TGCGCCAGCAGCGTTCTAGCGGGGGGCGCTCCCTACGAGCAGTACTTC
TRBD2	.	TRBJ2-1	TRBV2	CASSGGGSNEQFF	TGTGCCAGCAGTGGCGGGGGGTCGAATGAGCAGTTCTTC
.	.	TRBJ1-6	TRBV6-5	CASSPELRGSPLHF	TGTGCCAGCAGCCCTGAATTACGGGGTTCACCCCTCCACTTT
.	.	TRBJ2-1	TRBV25-1	CASSGAPGYNEQFF	TGTGCCAGCAGTGGAGCCCCAGGCTACAATGAGCAGTTCTTC
TRBD1	.	TRBJ2-6	TRBV7-2	CASSLGQGAVTGANVLTF	TGTGCCAGCAGCTTAGGACAGGGGGCAGTAACTGGGGCCAACGTCCTGACTTTC
.	.	TRBJ2-7	TRBV19	CASSIDRASYEQYF	TGTGCCAGTAGTATAGATCGGGCCTCCTACGAGCAGTACTTC
TRBD1	once	TRBJ1-5	TRBV19	CASSINPGQGRGNQPQHF	TGTGCCAGTAGTATAAACCCGGGACAGGGGAGAGGCAATCAGCCCCAGCATTTT
.	.	TRBJ2-3	TRBV5-1	CASSPNGRYTDTQYF	TGCGCCAGCAGCCCTAACGGACGGTACACAGATACGCAGTATTTT
TRBD1	few	TRBJ1-5	TRBV7-2	CASSLRTGGDQPQHF	TGTGCCAGCAGCTTACGGACAGGGGGCGATCAGCCCCAGCATTTT
.	.	TRBJ1-3	TRBV2	CASGGVRTGNTIYF	TGTGCCAGCGGGGGGGTACGAACTGGAAACACCATATATTTT
TRBD1	once	TRBJ1-2	TRBV19	CASSMGPDRGRGYTF	TGTGCCAGTAGTATGGGTCCCGACAGGGGGAGAGGCTACACCTTC
.	.	TRBJ1-1	TRBV5-6	CASSLGGLAEAFF	TGTGCCAGCAGCTTGGGGGGGCTGGCTGAAGCTTTCTTT
TRBD1	.	TRBJ1-2	TRBV5-8	CASSLYRGYGYTF	TGTGCCAGCAGCCTTTACAGGGGGTATGGCTACACCTTC
.	.	TRBJ1-5	TRBV5-6	CASSSGGGQLNNQPQHF	TGTGCCAGCAGCTCTGGCGGTGGCCAGTTAAACAATCAGCCCCAGCATTTT
.	.	TRBJ1-2	TRBV5-4	CASSPLGGVDYGYTF	TGTGCCAGCAGCCCCCTCGGGGGAGTAGACTATGGCTACACCTTC
TRBD2	once	TRBJ2-7	TRBV6-1	CASSEARLAGEQYF	TGTGCCAGCAGTGAAGCGAGACTAGCGGGCGAGCAGTACTTC
.	.	TRBJ1-5	TRBV28	CASSLEGQPQHF	TGTGCCAGCAGTTTAGAGGGTCAGCCCCAGCATTTT
TRBD1	.	TRBJ2-7	TRBV5-6	CASSFPGTGYYEQYF	TGTGCCAGCAGCTTCCCCGGGACAGGGTACTACGAGCAGTACTTC
TRBD1	once	TRBJ1-1	TRBV28	CASSLQRQGANSEAFF	TGTGCCAGCAGTTTACAACGACAGGGGGCAAATAGTGAAGCTTTCTTT
.	once	TRBJ1-6	TRBV30	CAWKGSYNSPLHF	TGTGCCTGGAAGGGGTCCTATAATTCACCCCTCCACTTT